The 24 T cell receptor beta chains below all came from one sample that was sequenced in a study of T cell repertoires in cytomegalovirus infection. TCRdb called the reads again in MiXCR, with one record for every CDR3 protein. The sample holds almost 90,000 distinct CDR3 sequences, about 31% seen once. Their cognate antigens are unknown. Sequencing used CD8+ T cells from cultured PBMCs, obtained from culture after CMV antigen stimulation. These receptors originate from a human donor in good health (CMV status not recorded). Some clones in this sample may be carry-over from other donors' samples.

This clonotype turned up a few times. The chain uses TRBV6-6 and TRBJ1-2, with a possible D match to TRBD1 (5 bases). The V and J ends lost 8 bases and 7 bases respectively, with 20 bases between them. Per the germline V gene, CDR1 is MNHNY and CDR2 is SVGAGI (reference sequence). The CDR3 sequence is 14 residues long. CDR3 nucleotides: TGTGCCAGCGTCAAAAACCAGGGAGGATCTGGCTACACCTTC. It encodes CASVKNQGGSGYTF.

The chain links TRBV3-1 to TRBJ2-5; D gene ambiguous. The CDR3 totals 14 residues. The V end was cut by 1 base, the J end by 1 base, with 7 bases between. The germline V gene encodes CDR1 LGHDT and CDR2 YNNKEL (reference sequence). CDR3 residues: CASSQGGFQETQYF. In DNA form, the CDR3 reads TGTGCCAGCAGCCAAGGAGGATTCCAAGAGACCCAGTACTTC.

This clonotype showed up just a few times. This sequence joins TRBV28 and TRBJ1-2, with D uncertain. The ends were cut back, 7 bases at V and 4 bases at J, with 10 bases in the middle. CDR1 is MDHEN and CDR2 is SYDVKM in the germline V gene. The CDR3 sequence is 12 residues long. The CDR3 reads CASNSDSYGYTF. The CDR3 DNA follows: TGTGCCAGCAACTCGGACTCCTATGGCTACACCTTC.

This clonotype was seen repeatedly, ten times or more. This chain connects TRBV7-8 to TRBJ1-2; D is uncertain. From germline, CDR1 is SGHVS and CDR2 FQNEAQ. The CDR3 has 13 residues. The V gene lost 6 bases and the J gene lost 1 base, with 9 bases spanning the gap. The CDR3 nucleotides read TGTGCCAGCAGAGGCCTCGGTAACTATGGCTACACCTTC. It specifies CASRGLGNYGYTF.

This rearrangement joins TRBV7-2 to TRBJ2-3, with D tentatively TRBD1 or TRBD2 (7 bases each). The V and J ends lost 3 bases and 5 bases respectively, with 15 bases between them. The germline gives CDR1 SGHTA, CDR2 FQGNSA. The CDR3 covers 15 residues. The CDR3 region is CASSFRGGQRDTQYF. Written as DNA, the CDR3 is TGTGCCAGCAGCTTCAGGGGGGGCCAAAGAGATACGCAGTATTTT.

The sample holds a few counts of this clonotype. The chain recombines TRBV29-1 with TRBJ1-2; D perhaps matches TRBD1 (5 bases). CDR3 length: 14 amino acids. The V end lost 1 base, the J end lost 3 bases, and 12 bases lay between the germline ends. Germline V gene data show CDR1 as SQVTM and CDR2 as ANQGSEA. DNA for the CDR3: TGCAGCGTTGAAGCCCGGGACGGCGACTATGGCTACACCTTC. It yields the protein CSVEARDGDYGYTF. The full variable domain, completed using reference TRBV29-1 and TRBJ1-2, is SAVISQKPSRDICQRGTSLTIQCQVDSQVTMMFWYRQQPGQSLTLIATANQGSEATYESGFVIDKFPISRPNLTFSTLTVSNMSPEDSSIYLCSVEARDGDYGYTFGSGTRLTVV.

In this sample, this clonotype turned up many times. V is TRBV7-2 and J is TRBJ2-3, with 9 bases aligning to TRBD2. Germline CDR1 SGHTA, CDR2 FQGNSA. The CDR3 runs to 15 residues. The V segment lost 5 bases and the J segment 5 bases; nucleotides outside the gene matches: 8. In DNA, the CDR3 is TGTGCCAGCAGCCCCGGGACTAGCCTAAAAGATACGCAGTATTTT. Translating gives CASSPGTSLKDTQYF.

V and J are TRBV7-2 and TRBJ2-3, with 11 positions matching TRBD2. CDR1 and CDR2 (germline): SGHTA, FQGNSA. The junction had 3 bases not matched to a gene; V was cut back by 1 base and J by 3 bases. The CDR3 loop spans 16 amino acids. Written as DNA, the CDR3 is TGTGCCAGCAGCTTAGTAGCGGGGGGGGGGACAGATACGCAGTATTTT. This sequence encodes CASSLVAGGGTDTQYF.

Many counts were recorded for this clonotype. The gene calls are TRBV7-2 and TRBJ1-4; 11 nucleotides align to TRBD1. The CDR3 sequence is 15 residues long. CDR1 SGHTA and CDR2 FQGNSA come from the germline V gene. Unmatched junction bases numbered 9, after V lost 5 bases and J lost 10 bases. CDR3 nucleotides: TGTGCCAGCAGCGCTGGACAGGGGGCGAAAGGAAAACTGTTTTTT. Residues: CASSAGQGAKGKLFF.

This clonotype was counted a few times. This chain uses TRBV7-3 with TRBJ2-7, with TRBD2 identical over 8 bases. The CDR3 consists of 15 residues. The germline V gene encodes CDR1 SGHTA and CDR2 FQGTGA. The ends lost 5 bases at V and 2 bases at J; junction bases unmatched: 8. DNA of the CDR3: TGTGCCAGCAGCCCCGAGCGGGGGCAACCCTACGAGCAGTACTTC. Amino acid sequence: CASSPERGQPYEQYF.

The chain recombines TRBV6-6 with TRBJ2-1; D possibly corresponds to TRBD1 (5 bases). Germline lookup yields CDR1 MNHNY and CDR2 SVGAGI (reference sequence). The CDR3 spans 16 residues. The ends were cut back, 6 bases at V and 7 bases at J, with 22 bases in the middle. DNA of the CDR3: TGTGCCAGCAGCCACCCCCCGGACAAGACATTAAATGAGCAGTTCTTC. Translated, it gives CASSHPPDKTLNEQFF.

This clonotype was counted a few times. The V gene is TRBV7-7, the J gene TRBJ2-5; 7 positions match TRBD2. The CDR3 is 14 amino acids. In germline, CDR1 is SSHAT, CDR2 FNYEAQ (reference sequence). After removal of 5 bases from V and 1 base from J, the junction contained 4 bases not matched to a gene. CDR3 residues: CASSAGGFQETQYF. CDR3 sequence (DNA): TGTGCCAGCAGCGCCGGGGGGTTCCAAGAGACCCAGTACTTC.

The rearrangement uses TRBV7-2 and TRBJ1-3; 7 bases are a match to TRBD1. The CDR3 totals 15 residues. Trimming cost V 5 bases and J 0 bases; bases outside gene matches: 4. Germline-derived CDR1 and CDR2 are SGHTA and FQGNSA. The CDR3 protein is CASSPGQTSGNTIYF. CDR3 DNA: TGTGCCAGCAGCCCGGGACAGACCTCTGGAAACACCATATATTTT.

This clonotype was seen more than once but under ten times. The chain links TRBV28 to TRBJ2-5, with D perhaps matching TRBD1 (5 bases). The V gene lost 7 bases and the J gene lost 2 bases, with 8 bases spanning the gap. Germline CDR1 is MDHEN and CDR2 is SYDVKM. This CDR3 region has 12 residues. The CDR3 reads CASMTAQETQYF. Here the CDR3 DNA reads TGTGCCAGCATGACAGCACAAGAGACCCAGTACTTC.

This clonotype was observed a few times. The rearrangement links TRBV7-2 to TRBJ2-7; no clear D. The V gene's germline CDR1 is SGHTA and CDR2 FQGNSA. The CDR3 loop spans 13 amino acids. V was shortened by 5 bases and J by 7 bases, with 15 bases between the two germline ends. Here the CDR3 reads CASSPVSLGEQYF. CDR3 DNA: TGTGCCAGCAGCCCCGTTTCCCTGGGGGAGCAGTACTTC.

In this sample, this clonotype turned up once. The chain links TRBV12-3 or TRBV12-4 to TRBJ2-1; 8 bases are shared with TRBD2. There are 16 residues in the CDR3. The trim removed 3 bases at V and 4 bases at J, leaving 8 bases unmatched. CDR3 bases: TGTGCCAGCAGTTTTGGTCGGGGGGGCGTGTACAATGAGCAGTTCTTC. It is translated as CASSFGRGGVYNEQFF.

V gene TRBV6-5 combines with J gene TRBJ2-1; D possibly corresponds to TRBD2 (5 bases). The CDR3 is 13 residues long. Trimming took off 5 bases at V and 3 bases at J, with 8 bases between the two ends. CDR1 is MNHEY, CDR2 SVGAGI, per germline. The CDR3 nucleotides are TGTGCCAGCAGTCTGACTAACTACAATGAGCAGTTCTTC. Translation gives CASSLTNYNEQFF.

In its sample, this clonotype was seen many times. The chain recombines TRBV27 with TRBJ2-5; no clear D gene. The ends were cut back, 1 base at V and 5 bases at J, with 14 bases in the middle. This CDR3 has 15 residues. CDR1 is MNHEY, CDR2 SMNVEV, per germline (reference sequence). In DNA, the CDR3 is TGTGCCAGCAGTTTATATATGGCGGATGGCGAGACCCAGTACTTC. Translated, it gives CASSLYMADGETQYF.

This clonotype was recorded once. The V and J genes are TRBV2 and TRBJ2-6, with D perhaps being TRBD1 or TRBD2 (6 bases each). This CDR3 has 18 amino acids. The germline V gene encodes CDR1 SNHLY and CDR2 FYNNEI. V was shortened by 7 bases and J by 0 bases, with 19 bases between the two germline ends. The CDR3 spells CASILGGGIVSGANVLTF. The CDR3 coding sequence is TGTGCCAGCATCCTCGGGGGCGGCATAGTCTCTGGGGCCAACGTCCTGACTTTC.

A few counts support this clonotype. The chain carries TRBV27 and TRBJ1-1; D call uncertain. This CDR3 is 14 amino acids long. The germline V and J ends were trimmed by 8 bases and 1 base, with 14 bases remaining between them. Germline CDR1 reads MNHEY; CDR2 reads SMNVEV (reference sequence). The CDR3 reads CASFVVGGNTEAFF. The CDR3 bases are TGTGCCAGCTTCGTCGTGGGTGGGAACACTGAAGCTTTCTTT.

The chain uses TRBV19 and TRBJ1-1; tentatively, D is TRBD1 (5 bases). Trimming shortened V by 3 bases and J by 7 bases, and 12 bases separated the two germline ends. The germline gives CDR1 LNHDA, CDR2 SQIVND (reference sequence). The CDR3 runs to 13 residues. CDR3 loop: CASSMGGTNEAFF. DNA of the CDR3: TGTGCCAGTAGTATGGGGGGGACTAATGAAGCTTTCTTT.

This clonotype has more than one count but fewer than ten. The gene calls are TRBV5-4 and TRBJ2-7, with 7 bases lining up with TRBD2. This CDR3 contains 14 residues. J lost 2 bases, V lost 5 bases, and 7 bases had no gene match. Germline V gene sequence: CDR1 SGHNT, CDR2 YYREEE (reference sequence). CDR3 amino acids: CASRAEGGAYEQYF. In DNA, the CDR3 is TGTGCCAGCAGAGCCGAGGGAGGGGCCTACGAGCAGTACTTC.

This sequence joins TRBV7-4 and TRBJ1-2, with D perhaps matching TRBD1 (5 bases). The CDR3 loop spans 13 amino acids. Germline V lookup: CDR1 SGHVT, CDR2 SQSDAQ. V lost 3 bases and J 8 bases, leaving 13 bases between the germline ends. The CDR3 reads CASSFSGVEGYTF. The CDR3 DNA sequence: TGTGCCAGCAGCTTCTCGGGGGTTGAGGGCTACACCTTC.

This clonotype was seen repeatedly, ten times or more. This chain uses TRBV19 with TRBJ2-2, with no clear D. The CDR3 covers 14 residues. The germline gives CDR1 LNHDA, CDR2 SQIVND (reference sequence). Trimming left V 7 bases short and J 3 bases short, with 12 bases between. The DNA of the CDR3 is TGTGCCAGTAATAGTGGGTGGCACACCGGGGAGCTGTTTTTT. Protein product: CASNSGWHTGELFF.